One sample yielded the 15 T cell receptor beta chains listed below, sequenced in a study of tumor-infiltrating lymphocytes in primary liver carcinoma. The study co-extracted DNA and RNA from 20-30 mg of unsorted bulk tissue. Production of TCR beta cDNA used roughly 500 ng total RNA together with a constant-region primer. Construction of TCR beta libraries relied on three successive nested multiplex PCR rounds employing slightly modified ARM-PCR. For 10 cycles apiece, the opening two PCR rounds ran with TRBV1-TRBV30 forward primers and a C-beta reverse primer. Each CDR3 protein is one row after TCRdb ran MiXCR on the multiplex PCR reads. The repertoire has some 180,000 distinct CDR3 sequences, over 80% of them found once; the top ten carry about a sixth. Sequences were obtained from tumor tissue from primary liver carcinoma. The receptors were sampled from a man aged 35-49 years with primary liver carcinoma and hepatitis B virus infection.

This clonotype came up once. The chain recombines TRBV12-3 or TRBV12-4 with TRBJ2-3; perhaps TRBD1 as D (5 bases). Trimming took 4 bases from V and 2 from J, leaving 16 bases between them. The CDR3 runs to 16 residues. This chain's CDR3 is CASSSRISRVTDTQYF. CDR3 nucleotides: TGTGCCAGCAGTTCGAGGATTAGCAGGGTCACAGATACGCAGTATTTT.

The CDR3 coding sequence is TGTGCCTGGCCGAGGGGCTTTTATACTGAAGCTTTCTTT. Its translation: CAWPRGFYTEAFF. This chain links TRBV30 with TRBJ1-1; a possible D gene is TRBD1 (5 bases). Per the germline V gene, CDR1 is GTSNPN and CDR2 is SVGIG (reference sequence). V dropped 5 bases and J dropped 5 bases, with 15 bases sitting between them. The CDR3 extends over 13 amino acids.

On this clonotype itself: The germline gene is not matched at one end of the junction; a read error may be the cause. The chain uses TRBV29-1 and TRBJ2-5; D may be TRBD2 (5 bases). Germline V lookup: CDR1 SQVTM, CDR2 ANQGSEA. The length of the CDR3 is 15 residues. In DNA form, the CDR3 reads TGCAGCGTTGAATCCGCGGCGAGTAGATGGGAGACCCAATACTTC. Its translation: CSVESAASRWETQYF.

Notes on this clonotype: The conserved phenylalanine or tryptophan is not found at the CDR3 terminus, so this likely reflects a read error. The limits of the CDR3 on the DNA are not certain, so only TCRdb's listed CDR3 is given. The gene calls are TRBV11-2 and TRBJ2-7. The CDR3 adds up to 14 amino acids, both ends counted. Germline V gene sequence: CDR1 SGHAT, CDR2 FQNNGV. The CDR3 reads CASSSNSNSYELYL.

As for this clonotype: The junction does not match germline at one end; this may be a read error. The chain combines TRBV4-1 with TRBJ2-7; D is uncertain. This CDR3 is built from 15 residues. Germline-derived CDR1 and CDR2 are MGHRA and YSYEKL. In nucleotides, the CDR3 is TGCACCAGCAGTCCCCGAGAGGAACTCTTCTACGAGCAGTACTTC. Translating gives CTSSPREELFYEQYF.

Here the CDR3 DNA reads TGCAGCGTACCCACTAGCGATAATTACAATGAGCAGTTCTTC. Its translation: CSVPTSDNYNEQFF. The rearrangement joins TRBV20-1 to TRBJ2-1, with 7 bases lining up with TRBD2. The CDR3 has 14 residues. From germline, CDR1 is DFQATT and CDR2 SNEGSKA (reference sequence).

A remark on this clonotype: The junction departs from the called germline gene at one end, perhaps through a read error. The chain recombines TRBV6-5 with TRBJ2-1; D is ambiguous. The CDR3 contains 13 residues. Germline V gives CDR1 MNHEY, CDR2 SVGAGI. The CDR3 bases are TGTACCAGCAGTTACGCCGTATTAAACGAGCAGTTCTTC. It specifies CTSSYAVLNEQFF.

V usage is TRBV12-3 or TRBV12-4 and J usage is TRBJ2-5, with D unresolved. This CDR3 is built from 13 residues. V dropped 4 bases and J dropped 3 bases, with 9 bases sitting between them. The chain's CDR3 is CASSSRSEETQYF. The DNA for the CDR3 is TGTGCCAGCAGTTCGAGATCAGAAGAGACCCAGTACTTC.

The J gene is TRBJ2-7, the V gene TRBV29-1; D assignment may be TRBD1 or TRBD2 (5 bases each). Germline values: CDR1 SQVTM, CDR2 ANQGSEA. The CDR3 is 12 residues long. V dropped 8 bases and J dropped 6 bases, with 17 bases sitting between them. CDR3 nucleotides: TGCAGCCTTGGAGGTGGGACCGGCGAGCAGTACTTC. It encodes CSLGGGTGEQYF.

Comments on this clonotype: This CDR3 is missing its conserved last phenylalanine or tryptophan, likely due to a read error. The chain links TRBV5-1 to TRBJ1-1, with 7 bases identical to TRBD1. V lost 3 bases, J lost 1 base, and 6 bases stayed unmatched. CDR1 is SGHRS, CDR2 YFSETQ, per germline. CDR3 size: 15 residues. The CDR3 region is CASSSRGLQNTEAFL. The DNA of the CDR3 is TGCGCCAGCAGCTCCAGGGGGTTGCAGAACACTGAAGCTTTCCTT.

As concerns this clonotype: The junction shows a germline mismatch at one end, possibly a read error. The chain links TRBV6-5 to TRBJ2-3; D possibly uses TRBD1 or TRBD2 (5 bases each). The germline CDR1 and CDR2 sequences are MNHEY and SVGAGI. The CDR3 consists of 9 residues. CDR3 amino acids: CVNGTPPDF. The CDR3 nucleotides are TGTGTCAACGGGACCCCCCCGGATTTT.

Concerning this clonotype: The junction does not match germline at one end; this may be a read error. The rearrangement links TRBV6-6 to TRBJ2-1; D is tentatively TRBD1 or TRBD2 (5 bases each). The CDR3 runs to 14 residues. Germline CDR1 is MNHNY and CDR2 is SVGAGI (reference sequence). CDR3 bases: TGTGTCAGCAGTACGGGGCTAGAGGGCAATGAGCAGTTCTTC. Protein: CVSSTGLEGNEQFF.

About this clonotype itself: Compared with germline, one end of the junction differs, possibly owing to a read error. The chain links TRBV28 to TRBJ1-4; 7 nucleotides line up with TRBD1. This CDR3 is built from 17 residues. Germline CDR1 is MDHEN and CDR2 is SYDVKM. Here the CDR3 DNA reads TGTGCCAGCAATTTTGGGGACAGATTTGCAACTAATGAAAAATTGTTTTTT. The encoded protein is CASNFGDRFATNEKLFF. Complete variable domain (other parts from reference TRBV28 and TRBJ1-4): DVKVTQSSRYLVKRTGEKVFLECVQDMDHENMFWYRQDPGLGLRLIYFSYDVKMKEKGDIPEGYSVSREKKERFSLILESASTNQTSMYLCASNFGDRFATNEKLFFGSGTQLSVL.

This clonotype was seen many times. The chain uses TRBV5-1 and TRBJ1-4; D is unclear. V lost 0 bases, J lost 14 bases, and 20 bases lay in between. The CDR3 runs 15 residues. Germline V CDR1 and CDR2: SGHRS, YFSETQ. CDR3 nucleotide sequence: TGCGCCAGCAGCTTGGATGGTGGTCGAGCGGTAGGGCTGTTTTTT. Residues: CASSLDGGRAVGLFF.

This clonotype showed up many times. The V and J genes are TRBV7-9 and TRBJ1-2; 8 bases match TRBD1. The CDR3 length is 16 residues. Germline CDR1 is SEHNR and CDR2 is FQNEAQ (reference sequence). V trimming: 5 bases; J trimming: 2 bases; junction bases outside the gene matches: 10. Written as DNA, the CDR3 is TGTGCCAGCAGCCATACAGGGGGAAGAGGCAACTATGGCTACACCTTC. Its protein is CASSHTGGRGNYGYTF.